This T cell receptor beta chain appears in the sequencing data of a study of shared clonotypes between healthy human individuals. Study observations and caveats: Sampling involved blood alone; tissue repertoires likely differ. Large depth notwithstanding, sorted-subset sequencing proved incomplete by rarefaction. The naive CD4 repertoires of several donors were compared, and around 5.1% of clonotypes were shared. In having few donors, the study represented limited genetic and exposure-history diversity.

CD45RO negativity and positive selection for CCR7 defined naive CD8 cells, a population that excluded terminally differentiated effector memory CD45RA+ cells. TCRdb's copy holds only in-frame clones and misses some; the assay was immunoSEQ multiplex PCR. The sample has about 2.1 million clones; around 93% are singletons. A word on this clone: Its specificity is unknown.

This CDR3 region has 14 residues. V lost 6 bases to trimming and J lost 2 bases; unmatched junction nucleotides: 6. Germline CDR1 reads LNHNV; CDR2 reads YYDKDF (reference sequence). Sequencing used naive CD8+ T cells from PBMCs. This sequence joins TRBV15 and TRBJ2-7; 8 positions match TRBD1. The TCR comes from a man between 18 and 35 years old in good health. Some clones in this sample may be carry-over from other donors' samples. This chain's CDR3 is CATRDRVGAYEQYF. The DNA for the CDR3 is TGTGCCACCAGGGACAGGGTTGGGGCCTACGAGCAGTACTTC.